This T cell receptor beta chain comes out of a study of blood T cell repertoires in COVID-19. Study overall: COVID-19 samples collected from the United States, Italy and Spain covered acute and convalescent phases. PBMCs, B-cell-depleted T cells, or T cells were the source of the cDNA or gDNA that made up the material.

Authors' methods: Amplifying reference gene primers gave estimates of nucleated cell counts. Clones were read by immunoSEQ multiplex PCR, and TCRdb kept only the in-frame ones, dropping some. V and J calls and clone size come straight from that table; D and trimming were deduced from the DNA. The top ten clones hold under 0.85% of a sample with about 110,000 clones, approximately 80% of them seen once. Germline V gene data show CDR1 as SGHNT and CDR2 as YYREEE (reference sequence). This CDR3 has 13 amino acids. V was shortened by 7 bases and J by 2 bases, with 13 bases between the two germline ends. This chain connects TRBV5-4 to TRBJ2-7; possible D gene TRBD2, 5 bases. Sequencing used peripheral blood. The clonotype was recovered from a woman between 70 and 85 years old with acute or convalescent COVID-19. The CDR3 here is CASRPSGTYEQYF. CDR3 nucleotide sequence: TGTGCCAGCCGGCCCTCGGGAACCTACGAGCAGTACTTC.